The 7 T cell receptor beta chains below all came from one sample that was sequenced in a study of blood T cells in healthy people across ages (dated by TCRdb to about 2015). The receptor library was made with 5' RACE. Data came from an Illumina HiSeq 2500. A second 7 to 11 cycle PCR used a sample-barcoded 5' primer and a J-beta primer mix. TCRdb passed the public sequencing reads through fastp at Q25 and MiXCR, retaining productive beta sequences. CDR3 protein duplicates are merged, each entry listing the most common genes and DNA. The sample records 2 million or so distinct CDR3 sequences, about 49% of which are singletons. In total, the top ten clones hold 2.1% of the sample. Material: blood. The receptors stem from a middle-aged woman in good health.

V is TRBV28 and J is TRBJ2-5; possible D gene TRBD1, 5 bases. Germline V gene sequence: CDR1 MDHEN, CDR2 SYDVKM. Trimming left V 3 bases short and J 3 bases short, with 14 bases between. This CDR3 has 15 residues. The CDR3: CASSLSTRDEETQYF. In DNA form, the CDR3 reads TGTGCCAGCAGTTTGAGCACCAGGGATGAAGAGACCCAGTACTTC.

The gene calls are TRBV7-3 and TRBJ2-6; D is undetermined. CDR1 SGHTA and CDR2 FQGTGA come from the germline V gene. Trimming shortened V by 5 bases and J by 0 bases, and 17 bases separated the two germline ends. This CDR3 contains 18 residues. CDR3 residues: CASSPSLSRSSGANVLTF. The CDR3 DNA sequence: TGTGCCAGCAGCCCATCCTTGAGCCGCAGCTCTGGGGCCAACGTCCTGACTTTC.

This chain links TRBV27 with TRBJ2-2, with 7 nucleotides matching TRBD1. This CDR3 is built from 16 residues. Losses at the gene ends were 3 bases for V and 5 bases for J; bases not matched to a gene: 9. The germline V gene encodes CDR1 MNHEY and CDR2 SMNVEV (reference sequence). CDR3 bases: TGTGCCAGCAGTTTTAGTATGGGACAGATTACCGGGGAGCTGTTTTTT. This gives the protein CASSFSMGQITGELFF.

This clonotype has just a few counts. The chain carries TRBV12-3 or TRBV12-4 and TRBJ2-7; 11 positions agree with TRBD1. This CDR3 spans 15 amino acids. Trimming removed 3 bases from V and 5 bases from J; junction bases left unmatched: 6. CDR3 coding DNA: TGTGCCAGCAGTTTTGGCGGGACAGGGGGTGACGAGCAGTACTTC. This sequence encodes CASSFGGTGGDEQYF.

CDR3 sequence: CASNKGTGVYEQYF. The CDR3 DNA reads as TGTGCCAGCAATAAAGGGACAGGGGTCTACGAGCAGTACTTC. The chain combines TRBV28 with TRBJ2-5; 10 bases are shared with TRBD1. The DNA matches TRBJ2-7 better at its end, which makes the J call doubtful. The CDR3 loop spans 14 amino acids. Germline lookup yields CDR1 MDHEN and CDR2 SYDVKM.

A word on this clonotype: This may be a read error: a much more frequent sequence differs by one nucleotide. The J gene is TRBJ2-3, the V gene TRBV20-1; 7 nucleotides line up with TRBD2. The CDR3 loop spans 15 amino acids. Germline V gives CDR1 DFQATT, CDR2 SNEGSKA (reference sequence). V shed 2 bases, J shed 4 bases, and the junction held 9 bases outside the gene matches. CDR3 sequence (DNA): TGCAGTGCTAGATGGAGGAGCGGGGTACCAGATACGCAGTATTTT. Residues: CSARWRSGVPDTQYF.

The rearrangement links TRBV4-2 to TRBJ2-2, with 8 bases that match TRBD1. The CDR3 runs to 17 residues. V shed 6 bases, J shed 7 bases, and the junction held 16 bases outside the gene matches. CDR1 and CDR2 (germline): LGHNA, YNFKEQ. CDR3 amino acids: CASRRSTGGSGGGELFF. The CDR3 region has the DNA TGTGCCAGCAGGAGATCCACAGGGGGGTCGGGTGGCGGGGAGCTGTTTTTT.